This T cell receptor beta chain is drawn from a study of Tregs in tolerant kidney transplant recipients (dated by TCRdb to the late 2010s). As for the study more broadly: Related donors were used in the transplants with nonmyeloablative bone marrow transplantation, and mixed chimerism was transient in the human trials. The study used TCRbeta sequencing to identify donor-specific regulatory T cells before combined kidney and bone marrow transplantation, then tracked those cells after transplant. Study-wide findings and limitations: Biological reproducibility was not examined directly, but technical replication error appeared to be minimal. The study was limited by small patient numbers, and the findings need validation in larger populations and under other immunosuppression protocols. In tolerant patients, donor-specific Tregs expanded more than Tregs overall, which suggests antigen-driven rather than nonspecific expansion. The most biologically relevant and donor-specific TCRbeta repertoire appeared to be identified by expanding Tregs with activated donor B cells. For some patients, the PCR primers changed as time went on, which meant samples from those patients could not be compared with one another at the nucleotide level.

Turning to this clone: Its specific antigen is unknown. Per-base quality was not reported, and no clone a single base away is much larger than it.

Reading from cysteine to phenylalanine, the CDR3 counts 13 amino acids. The only DNA kept is the CDR3, 39 bases in frame from the first base. V lost 4 bases and J lost 4 bases; the stretch between them is 11 bases long. The germline V gene specifies SGHNT as CDR1 and YENEEA as CDR2. The label giving this sample's time point can be read as: blood sample drawn before combined kidney and bone marrow transplant. Thawed PBMCs were FACS-sorted into unstimulated Tregs (CD4+CD25+CD127-), CD4+ non-Tregs (CD4+CD25-), CD4 cells and CD8 cells. Prior to Treg sorting, thawed PBMCs were rested overnight at 37 degrees C with around 200 IU/ml IL-2. The patients were a few recipients of combined kidney and bone marrow transplants from the ITN036ST trial, and samples were available only from these trial subjects. Healthy control blood was processed to PBMCs by Ficoll density gradient and cryopreserved, and patient PBMCs were collected before and after transplant.

Genomic DNA was extracted from sorted cells with the QIAGEN DNeasy Blood and Tissue Kit for TCRbeta CDR3 sequencing. High-throughput TCRbeta CDR3 sequencing, including PCR amplification with bias correction and internal controls, was performed commercially through immunoSEQ. In the original analysis: Unique productive TCRbeta sequences were defined by CDR3 nucleotide sequence where primers matched, and otherwise by CDR3 amino acid sequence together with Vbeta and Jbeta genes. To correct for sorting error, sequences found in more than one sorted population at a frequency ratio of 2:1 or less were discarded, and the remaining shared sequences were assigned to the population with the higher frequency. A sequence counted as donor-reactive if, in CFSE-low cells, the sequence had a frequency of at least 0.01% and was expanded at least 5-fold compared with unstimulated cells. Jensen-Shannon divergence, calculated on the top 100 TCRbeta sequences ranked by frequency, was used to quantify repertoire divergence. For any sample with multiple sequencing runs, sorting error was corrected in each run separately before the runs were pooled. Here the immuneACCESS table is served through TCRdb, limited to in-frame sequences with V and J called. Missing clones are a known gap in these copies; in checked studies unresolved V genes cover under half, and the rest lacks a known reason. The V and J calls and the clone size are those of that table, but D and trimming were determined from the DNA. Within this sample are approximately 75,000 clones, with approximately 89% of them counted one time only. 0.34% of the sample is taken by the ten largest.

The TCR was taken from a human donor who received a combined kidney and bone marrow transplant. This sequence uses TRBV11-3 and TRBJ2-7; the D gene cannot be named for sure. The starting material was Tregs from blood, obtained before the transplant. At the DNA level, the sequence is TGTGCCAGCAGCTCTGGATCGGCTTACGAGCAGTACTTC. Its product reads: CASSSGSAYEQYF.